The clone carrying this T cell receptor beta chain was seen a few times. As yet, its antigen is unknown. This sample is drawn from a study of regulatory T cells in long-lasting Graves disease. Study-wide context: Persistent cases took antithyroid drugs over 5 years and stayed TSH receptor antibody positive.

Germline CDR1 and CDR2: MDHEN and SYDVKM. The CDR3 contains 13 residues. V shed 7 bases and J shed 5 bases, with 14 bases lying between them. Time point indicated: persistent/refractory GD, antithyroid drugs over 5 years with positive TRAb. From PBMCs, RNA was extracted and then used to make the TCR library. Study-level points and caveats: Between persistent patients, 2,500 to 3,500 public clonotypes were shared, exceeding the 800 to 1,000 shared between new patients. Persistent Graves' patients showed reduced TCR diversity versus newly diagnosed patients.

Researchers made TCR beta libraries by using iRepertoire HTBI primers and running Arm-PCR on CDR3 regions. Original processing methods: Taken together, the samples had 62 TRBV and more than 12 TRBJ segments identified. TCRdb itself ran the multiplex PCR reads through MiXCR, one entry per CDR3 protein. The V and J calls were not made by the authors but by TCRdb's processing. Among hundreds of thousands of distinct CDR3 sequences listed, less than 25% were seen once. The J gene is TRBJ1-1, the V gene TRBV28; D unresolved. The TCR sequence derives from a female donor with Graves disease. Sequences were derived from peripheral blood mononuclear cells (PBMCs), sampled when the disease was refractory, from a patient treated with antithyroid drugs. In DNA, the CDR3 is TGTGCCAGCATCCCAGAACATGGGACTGAAGCTTTCTTT. This codes for CASIPEHGTEAFF.